A selection of T cell receptor beta chains follows, all from one sample in a study of blood T cell repertoires in COVID-19. The data were produced by immunoSEQ multiplex PCR, yet TCRdb's version contains in-frame clones alone and is incomplete. The sample consists of about 250,000 clones, roughly 87% of them appearing once. The specimen sequenced was PBMCs or T cells enriched from blood (not recorded which). Receptor source: a woman aged 30 to 39 with acute COVID-19. Both conserved end residues are part of each CDR3. A D gene is named only where the DNA matches it firmly. Clone size is stated in some rows and not others, as once, few, many or a class when expanded.

clone size | D gene | J gene | V gene | CDR3 DNA | CDR3 protein
. | . | TRBJ2-6 | TRBV7-8 | TGTGCCAGCAGCATCGGACAGACCTCTGGGGCCAACGTCCTGACTTTC | CASSIGQTSGANVLTF
once | . | TRBJ1-1 | TRBV24-1 | TGTGCCACCAGTGATTCTCAAGTCGGCGGAGCTTTCTTT | CATSDSQVGGAFF
. | TRBD1 | TRBJ2-1 | TRBV12-5 | TGTGCTAGTGGTTCCCTTTGGGACAGGAAGACCTACAATGAGCAGTTCTTC | CASGSLWDRKTYNEQFF
. | . | TRBJ2-7 | TRBV7-8 | TGTGCCAGCAGCTTAGCTCCCCTAAACGAGCAGTACTTC | CASSLAPLNEQYF
. | TRBD1 | TRBJ2-1 | TRBV27 | TGTGCCAGCAGTTTACGGGGACAGTCTTACAATGAGCAGTTCTTC | CASSLRGQSYNEQFF
once | . | TRBJ1-5 | TRBV2 | TGTGCCAGCAGTGAACTCAGGGTGACAGGTTATTATAGCAATCAGCCCCAGCATTTT | CASSELRVTGYYSNQPQHF
. | TRBD1 | TRBJ1-1 | TRBV7-9 | TGTGCCAGCAGAAAGGGACAGGCAAGGACTGAAGCTTTCTTT | CASRKGQARTEAFF
once | TRBD1 | TRBJ1-5 | TRBV2 | TGTGCCAGCGCCAAAACCGGGACAGTCAATCAGCCCCAGCATTTT | CASAKTGTVNQPQHF
. | TRBD2 | TRBJ2-1 | TRBV10-3 | TGTGCCATCAGAAAGGGACTAGCAGTTGAGCAGTTCTTC | CAIRKGLAVEQFF
. | TRBD1 | TRBJ1-2 | TRBV4-3 | TGCGCCAGCAGCCAAGCAACCCCTCCGACAGGGACCTATGGCTACACCTTC | CASSQATPPTGTYGYTF
. | TRBD2 | TRBJ2-4 | TRBV7-8 | TGTGCCAGCAGCTCCCGTTGGGAGGGGACTCCCAAAAACATTCAGTACTTC | CASSSRWEGTPKNIQYF
. | . | TRBJ1-5 | TRBV10-3 | TGTGCCATCAGTGACGGACATAGCAATCAGCCCCAGCATTTT | CAISDGHSNQPQHF
. | TRBD1 | TRBJ1-1 | TRBV6-1 | TGTGCCAGCAGTGACTTAGGACAGGGGGCCTGGACTGAAGCTTTCTTT | CASSDLGQGAWTEAFF
. | TRBD1 | TRBJ2-1 | TRBV11-2 | TGTGCCAGCAGCTTTGGGGACAGGGATATCGATGAGCAGTTCTTC | CASSFGDRDIDEQFF
. | . | TRBJ1-2 | TRBV7-8 | TGTGCCAGCAGCTTAGCGGCAGGGTCGGATGGCTACACCTTC | CASSLAAGSDGYTF
few | TRBD2 | TRBJ2-1 | TRBV11-3 | TGTGCCAGCAGCTTAACTAGCGGGGGGGCCTACAATGAGCAGTTCTTC | CASSLTSGGAYNEQFF
. | TRBD2 | TRBJ2-3 | TRBV27 | TGTGCCAGCAGTCTGACGTGGACTAGCGGGGAGGTAGATACGCAGTATTTT | CASSLTWTSGEVDTQYF
. | . | TRBJ1-5 | TRBV7-6 | TGTGCCAGCAGCTTACTGGGAGGGCCCCAGCATTTT | CASSLLGGPQHF
. | . | TRBJ2-7 | TRBV3-1/TRBV3-2 | TGTGCCAGCAGCCAAGGGGAGAGAGAGCAGTACTTC | CASSQGEREQYF
. | TRBD1 | TRBJ2-7 | TRBV9 | TGTGCCAGCAGCATATCAGAAACAGGGGTCTACGAGCAGTACTTC | CASSISETGVYEQYF
. | . | TRBJ1-5 | TRBV4-1 | TGCGCCAGCAGCCAAGATGCCGGTCCCGGGGTGAGCAATCAGCCCCAGCATTTT | CASSQDAGPGVSNQPQHF
. | . | TRBJ2-7 | TRBV5-5 | TGTGCCAGCAGCTTGGGAAGATTTTACAGGGAGATCTCCTACGAGCAGTACTTC | CASSLGRFYREISYEQYF
. | . | TRBJ1-2 | TRBV28 | TGTGCCAGCAGTCCTCTAGGGGGACGCCTCCTGGACGGCTACACCTTC | CASSPLGGRLLDGYTF
. | . | TRBJ2-3 | TRBV5-1 | TGCGCCAGCAGCTTGGCCCGACTAGGTGTCTCAGATACGCAGTATTTT | CASSLARLGVSDTQYF
. | . | TRBJ1-3 | TRBV5-1 | TGCGCCAGCACGCCAGGGAACTCTGGAAACACCATATATTTT | CASTPGNSGNTIYF
. | TRBD1 | TRBJ1-2 | TRBV27 | TGTGCCAGCAGTTTCGGACAGGGTTTCTATGGCTACACCTTC | CASSFGQGFYGYTF
. | . | TRBJ2-1 | TRBV6-5 | TGTGCCAGCAGCCCAGGCTTTTCAGACTACAATGAGCAGTTCTTC | CASSPGFSDYNEQFF
. | TRBD1 | TRBJ1-3 | TRBV5-1 | TGCGCCAGCAGCATTGGGACAGGGCTAACTGGAAACACCATATATTTT | CASSIGTGLTGNTIYF
. | . | TRBJ2-5 | TRBV6-6 | TGTGCCAGCAGTTTGACCGGGGTATTGGAGACCCAGTACTTC | CASSLTGVLETQYF
. | TRBD1 | TRBJ1-1 | TRBV5-1 | TGCGCCAGCAGCGCCTCGACAGGGGACACTGAAGCTTTCTTT | CASSASTGDTEAFF
. | . | TRBJ1-2 | TRBV7-8 | TGTGCCAGCAGCTTAGATCCACAGTCTGAGACTAACTATGGCTACACCTTC | CASSLDPQSETNYGYTF
. | . | TRBJ2-7 | TRBV2 | TGTGCCAGCAGTGAACAGGCAAACTACGAGCAGTACTTC | CASSEQANYEQYF
. | . | TRBJ1-6 | TRBV5-1 | TGCGCCAGCAGCCAAGGGGAGGATTCACCCCTCCACTTT | CASSQGEDSPLHF
. | . | TRBJ2-2 | TRBV5-1 | TGCGCCAGCAGCTTGGCCTGGCAGTCCACCGGGGAGCTGTTTTTT | CASSLAWQSTGELFF
. | . | TRBJ1-1 | TRBV29-1 | TGCAGCGTTTTGGGACATACGAACACTGAAGCTTTCTTT | CSVLGHTNTEAFF
. | TRBD1 | TRBJ1-1 | TRBV5-8 | TGTGCCAGCAGCGCCAACAGGGGATCTGAAGCTTTCTTT | CASSANRGSEAFF
. | . | TRBJ1-1 | TRBV11-2 | TGTGCCAGCAGCCCGACGTCGGGGGGGTATACTGAAGCTTTCTTT | CASSPTSGGYTEAFF
. | TRBD1 | TRBJ1-2 | TRBV19 | TGTGCCAGTAGTACCCATGGACAGGCTGTTTTACGGGGCTACACCTTC | CASSTHGQAVLRGYTF
. | . | TRBJ2-2 | TRBV21-1 | TGTGCCAGCAGCAAAGTAATCGGACAGGGTAGGACCGGGGAGCTGTTTTTT | CASSKVIGQGRTGELFF
once | . | TRBJ2-2 | TRBV3-1/TRBV3-2 | TGTGCCAGCAGCCATTCTGCCGGGGAGCTGTTTTTT | CASSHSAGELFF
. | TRBD1 | TRBJ1-6 | TRBV6-6 | TGTGCCAGCACTTTAACAGGGGAAGGTTCACCCCTCCACTTT | CASTLTGEGSPLHF
. | TRBD1 | TRBJ1-6 | TRBV27 | TGTGCCAGCAGTCGGGGACAGAATAATTCACCCCTCCACTTT | CASSRGQNNSPLHF
. | . | TRBJ2-1 | TRBV2 | TGTGCCAGCAGTGAGGATCACCGAGGGTGGGATGAGCAGTTCTTC | CASSEDHRGWDEQFF
. | . | TRBJ1-1 | TRBV19 | TGTGCCAGTATCCCGACAGGCGAGAGCACTGAAGCTTTCTTT | CASIPTGESTEAFF
once | TRBD1 | TRBJ1-2 | TRBV3-1/TRBV3-2 | TGTGCCAGCAGCCAAGGGACAGGTGGCTACACCTTC | CASSQGTGGYTF
. | TRBD2 | TRBJ2-3 | TRBV5-6 | TGTGCCAGCAGCTTGAGACTAGCTGGCACAGATACGCAGTATTTT | CASSLRLAGTDTQYF
. | TRBD1 | TRBJ1-2 | TRBV19 | TGTGCCAGTAGTGAGGGACAGAAGAATGGCTACACCTTC | CASSEGQKNGYTF
. | . | TRBJ2-2 | TRBV5-5 | TGTGCCAGCAGCCCCAGGACATTTAACACCGGGGAGCTGTTTTTT | CASSPRTFNTGELFF
. | TRBD1 | TRBJ2-6 | TRBV5-4 | TGTGCCAGCAGCGGAATGTCCGGGACAGCGATCTCTGGGGCCAACGTCCTGACTTTC | CASSGMSGTAISGANVLTF
few | TRBD2 | TRBJ2-5 | TRBV7-2 | TGTGCCAGCAGCTTCCGACTAGCGGAGGAGACCCAGTACTTC | CASSFRLAEETQYF
. | TRBD1 | TRBJ1-5 | TRBV27 | TGTGCCAGCAGGCCAGGGGGTCCGGATTGGCCCCAGCATTTT | CASRPGGPDWPQHF
once | . | TRBJ2-2 | TRBV7-2 | TGTGCCAGCAGCTTAGCCGTATCGGTCGGGGAGCTGTTTTTT | CASSLAVSVGELFF
. | . | TRBJ2-7 | TRBV7-2 | TGTGCCAGCAGCTTCGACACCTACGAGCAGTACTTC | CASSFDTYEQYF
. | TRBD2 | TRBJ2-4 | TRBV5-1 | TGCGCCAGCAGCACTAGCGGGGGCGGGGACATTCAGTACTTC | CASSTSGGGDIQYF
. | TRBD2 | TRBJ2-4 | TRBV5-1 | TGCGCCAGCAGCTCCCTAGCGGGGGGGCCCCAAAACATTCAGTACTTC | CASSSLAGGPQNIQYF
. | . | TRBJ1-1 | TRBV3-1/TRBV3-2 | TGTGCCAGCAGCCAAGGGAGAACTGAAGCTTTCTTT | CASSQGRTEAFF
. | . | TRBJ1-2 | TRBV9 | TGTGCCAGCAGCGTAGGGAGTGGGGCAGGAGTCTATGGCTACACCTTC | CASSVGSGAGVYGYTF
. | . | TRBJ1-5 | TRBV6-5 | TGTGCCAGCAGCATGGACAGTAGCAATCAGCCCCAGCATTTT | CASSMDSSNQPQHF
few | . | TRBJ1-1 | TRBV19 | TGTGCCAGTAGGGACAGAGACGAAGCTTTCTTT | CASRDRDEAFF
. | . | TRBJ1-4 | TRBV6-1 | TGTGCCAGCAGTGAACTAGTCGCAGAAAAACTGTTTTTT | CASSELVAEKLFF